This record covers a single T cell receptor beta chain. The entry originates in a study of sequential checkpoint blockade in melanoma. Study-wide context: Arm A got nivolumab then ipilimumab; arm B the reverse, 1:1. Each arm's sequence ended with maintenance nivolumab.

Profiled with immunoSEQ multiplex PCR; TCRdb holds only in-frame clones, not every one. The sample records about 22,000 clones, around 70% being singletons. Germline trimming cut 2 bases from V and 1 base from J; bases unmatched to any gene: 5. This CDR3 is built from 16 residues. Germline V gene sequence: CDR1 SGHNT, CDR2 YYREEE (reference sequence). Specified treatment: randomized to nivolumab then ipilimumab (arm A) or the reverse (arm B). Patients had received no earlier DNA-damaging chemotherapy. Sorted cells were live CD3+CD8+, lacking CD19 and CD56, from PBMCs. This receptor was taken from a human donor with melanoma. The gene calls are TRBV5-4 and TRBJ2-2, with TRBD2 matching 7 bases. Sequencing was performed on CD8+ T cells sorted from blood (inferred from file names), taken from a patient given nivolumab and ipilimumab in sequence. The CDR3 is CASSFGLAENTGELFF. CDR3 DNA: TGTGCCAGCAGCTTCGGGCTAGCGGAGAACACCGGGGAGCTGTTTTTT. The full variable domain, its missing parts supplied by reference TRBV5-4 and TRBJ2-2, is ETGVTQSPTHLIKTRGQQVTLRCSSQSGHNTVSWYQQALGQGPQFIFQYYREEENGRGNFPPRFSGLQFPNYSSELNVNALELDDSALYLCASSFGLAENTGELFFGEGSRLTVL.